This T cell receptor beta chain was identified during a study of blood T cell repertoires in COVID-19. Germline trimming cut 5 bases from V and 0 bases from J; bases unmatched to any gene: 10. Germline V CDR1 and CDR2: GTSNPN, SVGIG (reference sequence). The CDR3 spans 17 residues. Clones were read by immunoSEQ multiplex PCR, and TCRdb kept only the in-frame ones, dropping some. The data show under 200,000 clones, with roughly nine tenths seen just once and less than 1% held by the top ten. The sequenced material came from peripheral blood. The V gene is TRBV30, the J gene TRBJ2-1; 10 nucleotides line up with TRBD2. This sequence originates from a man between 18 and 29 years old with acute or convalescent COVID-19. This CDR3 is CAWSPRTSGFSYNEQFF. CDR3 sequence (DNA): TGTGCCTGGTCACCTCGGACTAGCGGATTCTCCTACAATGAGCAGTTCTTC.